Listed below are T cell receptor beta chains from one sample, sequenced in a study of beta chain features in type 1 diabetes. Sequenced by immunoSEQ multiplex PCR; TCRdb stores in-frame clones only, minus some. The table lists under 250,000 clones, over 12% of them singletons. Source material: naive CD4+ T cells from blood. These receptors originate from a woman between 35 and 50 years old in good health. Each CDR3 is given with its conserved first and last residue. A D gene is named only where the DNA matches it firmly. Clone size is given for some rows only: seen once, a few or many times, or a class if the clone is expanded.

V: TRBV6-5
size: few
D: TRBD2
J: TRBJ2-1
DNA: TGTGCCAGCAGGGAAACTAGCGGGGGGGTAGGTGAGCAGTTCTTC
CDR3: CASRETSGGVGEQFF

V: TRBV19
size: .
D: .
J: TRBJ1-2
DNA: TGTGCCAGTACCACCCTGGGACATCGCTATGGCTACACCTTC
CDR3: CASTTLGHRYGYTF

V: TRBV7-2
size: few
D: TRBD1
J: TRBJ1-2
DNA: TGTGCCAGCAGCTTAGTCAAGGGGGCGATCTATGGCTACACCTTC
CDR3: CASSLVKGAIYGYTF

V: TRBV2
size: few
D: TRBD1
J: TRBJ2-1
DNA: TGTGCCAGCAGGGGTGGCAGGGGGAGCCTCTCCTACAATGAGCAGTTCTTC
CDR3: CASRGGRGSLSYNEQFF

V: TRBV19
size: .
D: TRBD1
J: TRBJ2-2
DNA: TGTGCCAGTAGTATACGGCAGGGGGCGAATCCCGGGGAGCTGTTTTTT
CDR3: CASSIRQGANPGELFF

V: TRBV6-5
size: .
D: .
J: TRBJ1-2
DNA: TGTGCCAGCAGTTACGCTTTCCCCGGCGGAAACTATGGCTACACCTTC
CDR3: CASSYAFPGGNYGYTF

V: TRBV18
size: .
D: TRBD2
J: TRBJ2-7
DNA: TGTGCCAGCTCACCGACTAGCGGGGGGACCATTCGGTCCTACGAGCAGTACTTC
CDR3: CASSPTSGGTIRSYEQYF

V: TRBV25-1
size: .
D: .
J: TRBJ1-2
DNA: TGTGCCAGCAGTGAACAGGGCTATGGCTACACCTTC
CDR3: CASSEQGYGYTF

V: TRBV6-4
size: .
D: TRBD1
J: TRBJ1-2
DNA: TGTGCCAGCAGCGGGACAGGGCATGGCTACACCTTC
CDR3: CASSGTGHGYTF

V: TRBV5-1
size: few
D: TRBD2
J: TRBJ2-1
DNA: TGCGCCAGCAGCTTGGCGGAGGGAGGGTCCTACAATGAGCAGTTCTTC
CDR3: CASSLAEGGSYNEQFF

V: TRBV19
size: .
D: .
J: TRBJ1-1
DNA: TGTGCCAGTAGTTACAGGGAATTTATTGCTGAAGCTTTCTTT
CDR3: CASSYREFIAEAFF

V: TRBV18
size: .
D: .
J: TRBJ1-1
DNA: TGTGCCAGCTCACTCGGGGTCAGAAACACTGAAGCTTTCTTT
CDR3: CASSLGVRNTEAFF

V: TRBV13
size: few
D: TRBD2
J: TRBJ2-7
DNA: TGTGCCAGCAGCTTATTAGGGACTAGCGGGGCCTACGAGCAGTACTTC
CDR3: CASSLLGTSGAYEQYF

V: TRBV2
size: few
D: TRBD2
J: TRBJ2-1
DNA: TGTGCCGGATGGACTAGCGGGGGCCTAAACAATGAGCAGTTCTTC
CDR3: CAGWTSGGLNNEQFF

V: TRBV7-8
size: .
D: TRBD1
J: TRBJ1-1
DNA: TGTGCCAGCAGCTTAGGGGACAGGGGGAACACTGAAGCTTTCTTT
CDR3: CASSLGDRGNTEAFF

V: TRBV6-5
size: few
D: .
J: TRBJ2-7
DNA: TGTGCCAGCAGTTACGGCTCCGGGTTGCACGAGCAGTACTTC
CDR3: CASSYGSGLHEQYF

V: TRBV27
size: .
D: TRBD2
J: TRBJ2-7
DNA: TGTGCCAGCGTACGGCTAGCGGCGGAGGGCTACGAGCAGTACTTC
CDR3: CASVRLAAEGYEQYF

V: TRBV19
size: .
D: TRBD2
J: TRBJ2-3
DNA: TGTGCCAGTAGTATAAACGGACTAGATACAGATACGCAGTATTTT
CDR3: CASSINGLDTDTQYF

V: TRBV2
size: few
D: TRBD2
J: TRBJ2-1
DNA: TGTGCCACCGTGGGAGAAGCGGGGGGTGTTGAGCAGTTCTTC
CDR3: CATVGEAGGVEQFF

V: TRBV7-2
size: .
D: TRBD2
J: TRBJ2-1
DNA: TGTGCCAGCAGCTTACTCAGCGGGGGCTATGAGCAGTTCTTC
CDR3: CASSLLSGGYEQFF

V: TRBV5-1
size: .
D: .
J: TRBJ1-3
DNA: TGCGCCAGCAGCCGCAACAGGGAGACCACCATATATTTT
CDR3: CASSRNRETTIYF

V: TRBV6-5
size: few
D: .
J: TRBJ1-3
DNA: TGTGCCAGCAGTTATACACCATCCTTGGCTGGAAACACCATATATTTT
CDR3: CASSYTPSLAGNTIYF

V: TRBV7-6
size: .
D: TRBD1
J: TRBJ2-5
DNA: TGTGCCAGCAGCTCCCTCTCAATTACACAGGGGGCGCCGGGGAAAGAGACCCAGTACTTC
CDR3: CASSSLSITQGAPGKETQYF

V: TRBV5-6
size: .
D: .
J: TRBJ1-5
DNA: TGTGCCAGCAGCTTACTGGGGGCGGGTAGCAATCAGCCCCAGCATTTT
CDR3: CASSLLGAGSNQPQHF

V: TRBV6-5
size: .
D: .
J: TRBJ1-4
DNA: TGTGCCAGCAACAGGGACGGAGCAACTAATGAAAAACTGTTTTTT
CDR3: CASNRDGATNEKLFF

V: TRBV6-5
size: .
D: .
J: TRBJ2-7
DNA: TGTGCCAGCAGTTACTCAGGCAGGGCCTACGAGCAGTACTTC
CDR3: CASSYSGRAYEQYF

V: TRBV28
size: few
D: .
J: TRBJ1-1
DNA: TGTGCCAGCACCCTCGCCCGGAGTGAAGCTTTCTTT
CDR3: CASTLARSEAFF

V: TRBV19
size: .
D: .
J: TRBJ1-5
DNA: TGTGCCAGTAGGAGGGGCAATCAGCCCCAGCATTTT
CDR3: CASRRGNQPQHF

V: TRBV18
size: few
D: .
J: TRBJ2-7
DNA: TGTGCCAGCTCACCACTGGGCAGGTCTAACGAGCAGTACTTC
CDR3: CASSPLGRSNEQYF

V: TRBV5-1
size: few
D: TRBD1
J: TRBJ1-4
DNA: TGCGCCAGCAGCTTCTTCGGACAGGGGAATGAAAAACTGTTTTTT
CDR3: CASSFFGQGNEKLFF

V: TRBV5-6
size: few
D: .
J: TRBJ2-5
DNA: TGTGCCAGCAGCTTCGGGGAGACCCAGTACTTC
CDR3: CASSFGETQYF

V: TRBV5-6
size: few
D: .
J: TRBJ2-5
DNA: TGTGCCAGCAGTTCACAAGAGACCCAGTACTTC
CDR3: CASSSQETQYF

V: TRBV6-5
size: .
D: .
J: TRBJ1-5
DNA: TGTGCCAGCAGTTACTCGCTATTGTCAAATCAGCCCCAGCATTTT
CDR3: CASSYSLLSNQPQHF

V: TRBV18
size: few
D: TRBD1
J: TRBJ1-1
DNA: TGTGCCAGCTCACCAGGGGGACAGTTGAACACTGAAGCTTTCTTT
CDR3: CASSPGGQLNTEAFF

V: TRBV5-4
size: few
D: TRBD1
J: TRBJ1-1
DNA: TGTGCCAGCAGCAGGTCCGGGACAGGGTTTGAAGCTTTCTTT
CDR3: CASSRSGTGFEAFF